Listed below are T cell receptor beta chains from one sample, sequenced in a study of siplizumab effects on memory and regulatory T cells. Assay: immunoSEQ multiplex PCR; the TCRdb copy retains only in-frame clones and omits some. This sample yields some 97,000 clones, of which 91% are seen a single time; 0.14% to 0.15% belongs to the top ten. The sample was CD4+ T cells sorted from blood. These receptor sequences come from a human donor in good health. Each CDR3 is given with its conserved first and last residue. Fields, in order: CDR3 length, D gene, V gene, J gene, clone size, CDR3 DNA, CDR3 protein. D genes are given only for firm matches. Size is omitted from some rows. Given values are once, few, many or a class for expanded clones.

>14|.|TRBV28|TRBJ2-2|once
TGTGCCAGCAGTTTATACGGTATCACCGGGGAGCTGTTTTTT
CASSLYGITGELFF
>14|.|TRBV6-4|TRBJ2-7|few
TGTGCCAGCAGTCCGGACTACACTTCCTACGAGCAGTACTTC
CASSPDYTSYEQYF
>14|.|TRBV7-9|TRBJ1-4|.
TGTGCCAGCAGCACCAGGGGAACGAGTGAAAAACTGTTTTTT
CASSTRGTSEKLFF
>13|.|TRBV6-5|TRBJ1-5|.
TGTGCCAGCAGTCAAACGGAGATCACGCCCCAGCATTTT
CASSQTEITPQHF
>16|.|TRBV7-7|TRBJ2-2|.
TGTGCCAGCGGGACGTTTGGGACACGGGGCACCGGGGAGCTGTTTTTT
CASGTFGTRGTGELFF
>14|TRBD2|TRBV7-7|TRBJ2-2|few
TGTGCCAGCAGCTCGGGACTAGCGGGGGGGGAGCTGTTTTTT
CASSSGLAGGELFF
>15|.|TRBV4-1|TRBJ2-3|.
TGCGCCAGCAGCCCTCAGGACGCTAGCACAGATACGCAGTATTTT
CASSPQDASTDTQYF
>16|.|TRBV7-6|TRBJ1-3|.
TGTGCCAGCAGCCCGATGCGGGGGTCGTCTGGAAACACCATATATTTT
CASSPMRGSSGNTIYF
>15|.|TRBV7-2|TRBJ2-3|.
TGTGCCAGCAGCTTATGGGGTGAAAGCGCAGATACGCAGTATTTT
CASSLWGESADTQYF
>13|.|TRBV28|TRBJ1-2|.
TGTGCCAGCAACGAGGGATCCTACTATGGCTACACCTTC
CASNEGSYYGYTF
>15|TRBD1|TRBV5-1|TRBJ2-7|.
TGCGCCAGCAGCTTGCAGGGGGCGTCTACCTACGAGCAGTACTTC
CASSLQGASTYEQYF
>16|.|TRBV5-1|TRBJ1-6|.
TGCGCCAGCAGCTTGGAAGGGAGCTCCTATAATTCACCCCTCCACTTT
CASSLEGSSYNSPLHF
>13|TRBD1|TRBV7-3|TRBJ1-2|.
TGTGCCAGCAGCGATCGGACAGGCGGAGGCTACACCTTC
CASSDRTGGGYTF
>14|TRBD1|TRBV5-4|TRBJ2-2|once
TGTGCCAGCCACCGGGACAGGGGGAGCGGGGAGCTGTTTTTT
CASHRDRGSGELFF
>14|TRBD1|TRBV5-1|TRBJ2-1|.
TGCGCCAGCACCCCGGGACAGAGTTACAATGAGCAGTTCTTC
CASTPGQSYNEQFF
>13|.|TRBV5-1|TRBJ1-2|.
TGCGCCAGCAGCTCCCTCGGTAACTATGGCTACACCTTC
CASSSLGNYGYTF
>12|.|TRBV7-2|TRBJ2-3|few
TGTGCCAGCAGCTTAGTTGGGGATACGCAGTATTTT
CASSLVGDTQYF
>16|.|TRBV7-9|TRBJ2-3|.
TGTGCCAGCAGCTTAGCGCGACAGCTTAGCACAGATACGCAGTATTTT
CASSLARQLSTDTQYF